Ten or more counts support the clone carrying this T cell receptor beta chain. Its matching antigen is unknown. This sample is part of a study of T cells in Graves' hyperthyroidism and ophthalmopathy. About the study: At the time of initial diagnosis and before any treatment, peripheral blood was collected. Whole-study results and caveats: The blood repertoire included most of the expanded thyroid clonotypes above 0.001.

V lost 10 bases and J lost 3, with 21 bases in between. CDR1 is ENHRY and CDR2 is SYGVKD in the germline V gene. This CDR3 spans 15 amino acids. Amplified TCR beta CDR3 regions came from RNA transcripts. The TCR CDR3 was amplified in a first-round RT-PCR using the HTBI primer set. TCRdb re-called the multiplex PCR reads with MiXCR, one entry per CDR3 protein. The table lists more than 300,000 distinct CDR3 sequences, less than 20% of them singletons. The source of this sequence is a man between 18 and 35 years old with Graves' ophthalmopathy. Sample: blood. The rearrangement uses TRBV10-3 and TRBJ1-1; D is perhaps TRBD1 (5 bases). The DNA of the CDR3 is TGTGCCACCCAAGGTGTGGCAGGGATGGACACTGAAGCTTTCTTT. This sequence encodes CATQGVAGMDTEAFF.